These 20 T cell receptor beta chains were all obtained from the same sample, sequenced in a study of CD8+CD57+ T cells in acquired aplastic anemia. The template for TCR beta VDJ and CDR3 sequence profiling was genomic DNA. TCRdb re-called the reads with MiXCR, one entry per CDR3 protein. The table records 250,000 to 350,000 distinct CDR3 sequences, 56% of them present only once. What was sequenced was sorted CD4+, CD8+, or CD8+CD57+ T cells (not recorded which) from PBMCs. These TCRs come from a human donor with severe aplastic anemia or a healthy control (not recorded which).

This clonotype was counted ten times or more. V usage is TRBV6-6 and J usage is TRBJ1-2, with no clear D. Per germline, CDR1 MNHNY and CDR2 SVGAGI (reference sequence). This CDR3 has 14 residues. V was cut by 2 bases and J by 0 bases, with 7 bases left in between. CDR3 residues: CASSYLGANYGYTF. In DNA, the CDR3 is TGTGCCAGCAGTTACCTCGGGGCTAACTATGGCTACACCTTC.

V usage is TRBV10-3 and J usage is TRBJ2-3; D is undetermined. Germline V gives CDR1 ENHRY, CDR2 SYGVKD. Trimming pared 5 bases from V and 3 bases from J, leaving 9 bases between. This CDR3 has 13 residues. In DNA form, the CDR3 reads TGTGCCATCAGTAATCGACAAACAGATACGCAGTATTTT. It codes for CAISNRQTDTQYF.

V is TRBV7-9 and J is TRBJ2-7; D may be TRBD2 (6 bases). V was trimmed by 4 bases and J by 3 bases, leaving 19 bases between them. The CDR3 runs 16 residues. Germline assignment: CDR1 SEHNR and CDR2 FQNEAQ (reference sequence). CDR3 in DNA: TGTGCCAGCAGCTCCCCGGCGGGGTTGATGAACTACGAGCAGTACTTC. Its protein product is CASSSPAGLMNYEQYF. The variable domain in full, completed from reference TRBV7-9 and TRBJ2-7, reads DTGVSQNPRHKITKRGQNVTFRCDPISEHNRLYWYRQTLGQGPEFLTYFQNEAQLEKSRLLSDRFSAERPKGSFSTLEIQRTEQGDSAMYLCASSSPAGLMNYEQYFGPGTRLTVT.

At least ten counts were recorded for this clonotype. The chain links TRBV4-1 to TRBJ2-3; unclear D gene. Germline assignment: CDR1 MGHRA and CDR2 YSYEKL. This CDR3 is 13 amino acids long. V lost 5 bases to trimming and J lost 4 bases, with 10 bases between them. CDR3 sequence (DNA): TGCGCCAGCAGCGGCCCGAATCCAGATACGCAGTATTTT. This codes for CASSGPNPDTQYF.

On this clonotype: The junction differs from germline at one of its ends, possibly a read error. The genes are TRBV12-3 or TRBV12-4 and TRBJ2-7, with 15 bases identical to TRBD2. CDR3 length: 17 residues. For the CDR3, the DNA is TGTGCCAGCAGCTTAGCTCTCGGACTAGCGGGAGGGCGCGAGCAGTACTTC. Its protein is CASSLALGLAGGREQYF.

In its sample, this clonotype was seen a few times. V usage is TRBV27 and J usage is TRBJ1-5; 9 bases fit TRBD1. Losses at the gene ends were 4 bases for V and 5 bases for J; bases not matched to a gene: 6. CDR1 is MNHEY, CDR2 SMNVEV, per germline (reference sequence). This CDR3 has 15 residues. CDR3 residues: CASSYTGGVYQPQHF. In DNA, the CDR3 is TGTGCCAGCAGTTATACAGGGGGCGTCTATCAGCCCCAGCATTTT.

The genes are TRBV24-1 and TRBJ2-1, with a tentative D call TRBD2 (6 bases). V was cut by 11 bases and J by 1 base, with 17 bases left in between. CDR1 and CDR2 (germline): KGHDR, SFDVKD. The CDR3 loop spans 15 amino acids. CDR3 residues: CASPPIRGSYNEQFF. CDR3 DNA: TGTGCCAGCCCACCAATACGGGGGTCCTACAATGAGCAGTTCTTC.

This chain joins TRBV6-4 and TRBJ2-3; D may match TRBD1 or TRBD2 (5 bases each). V was clipped by 6 bases and J by 1 base, with 8 bases between them. The CDR3 consists of 13 residues. Germline V CDR1 and CDR2: MRHNA, SNTAGT. CDR3 nucleotides: TGTGCCAGCAGCAGGGACGGCACAGATACGCAGTATTTT. Translated: CASSRDGTDTQYF.

The rearrangement links TRBV7-8 to TRBJ1-5; no clear D gene. CDR3 length equals 15 residues. The V gene lost 0 bases and the J gene lost 11 bases, with 17 bases spanning the gap. Germline CDR1 reads SGHVS; CDR2 reads FQNEAQ. CDR3 residues: CASSLALSRSATQHF. CDR3 DNA sequence: TGTGCCAGCAGCTTAGCGCTTTCCAGGTCGGCGACCCAGCATTTT.

The V gene is TRBV10-3, the J gene TRBJ2-2; D gene uncertain. The CDR3 loop spans 15 amino acids. Looked up from germline, CDR1 is ENHRY and CDR2 is SYGVKD. Trimming removed 8 bases at V and 0 bases at J, with 13 bases between. The CDR3 DNA follows: TGTGCCATCGCCTTAGGGTCCACGAACACCGGGGAGCTGTTTTTT. Translated, it gives CAIALGSTNTGELFF.

The chain links TRBV10-3 to TRBJ1-2, with D perhaps TRBD1 (5 bases). V was trimmed by 3 bases and J by 0 bases, leaving 8 bases between them. Looked up from germline, CDR1 is ENHRY and CDR2 is SYGVKD. The CDR3 is made up of 14 amino acids. For the CDR3, the DNA is TGTGCCATCAGTGATCAGGGAACTAACTATGGCTACACCTTC. Encoded protein: CAISDQGTNYGYTF.

Regarding this clonotype: With a much larger clone just one base away, this may be a read error. The chain links TRBV4-1 to TRBJ1-4; TRBD1 agrees at 8 bases. The germline V gene has CDR1 MGHRA and CDR2 YSYEKL. The CDR3 length is 14 residues. Written as DNA, the CDR3 is TGCGCCAGCAGCCTAGACAGGGGACATGAAAAACTGCTTTTT. Translating gives CASSLDRGHEKLLF.

This chain links TRBV7-2 with TRBJ1-6, with TRBD1 matching over 11 bases. Trimming at V came to 5 bases and at J to 11 bases, leaving 8 bases not matched to a gene. The length of the CDR3 is 15 residues. Per germline, CDR1 SGHTA and CDR2 FQGNSA. The CDR3 DNA reads as TGTGCCAGCAGCGATGGACAGGGGGCGTCTACACCCCTCCACTTT. Amino acids: CASSDGQGASTPLHF.

The rearrangement joins TRBV10-3 to TRBJ1-1; D is ambiguous. Trimming pared 8 bases from V and 4 bases from J, leaving 17 bases between. This CDR3 is 14 amino acids long. From germline, CDR1 is ENHRY and CDR2 SYGVKD. CDR3 in DNA: TGTGCCATCGATTCAGCGGGAGAGGGCACTGAAGCTTTCTTT. Translation gives CAIDSAGEGTEAFF.

The sample holds a few counts of this clonotype. The chain recombines TRBV19 with TRBJ2-6; 7 bases agree with TRBD1. The germline V gene has CDR1 LNHDA and CDR2 SQIVND (reference sequence). The CDR3 sequence is 15 residues long. The ends lost 4 bases at V and 4 bases at J; junction bases unmatched: 4. The CDR3 nucleotides are TGTGCCAGTAGTACACAGGGGTACGGGGCCAACGTCCTGACTTTC. It is translated as CASSTQGYGANVLTF.

CDR3 region: CATSGLESSSGQYF. CDR3 coding DNA: TGTGCCACCAGTGGCCTCGAGTCTTCGTCTGGGCAGTACTTC. This chain joins TRBV24-1 and TRBJ2-7; unclear D gene. This CDR3 contains 14 residues. V was shortened by 5 bases and J by 9 bases, with 19 bases between the two germline ends. Germline loops: CDR1 KGHDR, CDR2 SFDVKD.

This clonotype was counted ten times or more. V and J are TRBV5-1 and TRBJ2-3, with unresolved D. Germline V gene sequence: CDR1 SGHRS, CDR2 YFSETQ. The CDR3 sequence is 13 residues long. V was clipped by 4 bases and J by 2 bases, with 8 bases between them. CDR3 residues: CASSGVVTDTQYF. The CDR3 nucleotides are TGCGCCAGCAGCGGGGTTGTCACAGATACGCAGTATTTT.

J is TRBJ2-7 and V is TRBV5-5, with D possibly being TRBD1 or TRBD2 (5 bases each). The CDR3 has 13 amino acids. The germline V gene encodes CDR1 SGHKS and CDR2 YYEKEE (reference sequence). The germline V and J ends were trimmed by 4 bases and 2 bases, with 10 bases remaining between them. CDR3 in DNA: TGTGCCAGCAGCGTGGGACGGGCCTACGAGCAGTACTTC. Its translation is CASSVGRAYEQYF.

The V gene is TRBV2, the J gene TRBJ2-2; TRBD1 matches at 12 bases. Unmatched junction bases numbered 8, after V lost 7 bases and J lost 8 bases. This CDR3 has 15 amino acids. Germline V gives CDR1 SNHLY, CDR2 FYNNEI. The CDR3 loop is CASNTGTGGKGELFF. The DNA of the CDR3 is TGTGCCAGCAACACCGGGACAGGGGGCAAAGGGGAGCTGTTTTTT. The whole variable domain, remainder taken from reference TRBV2 and TRBJ2-2, is EPEVTQTPSHQVTQMGQEVILRCVPISNHLYFYWYRQILGQKVEFLVSFYNNEISEKSEIFDDQFSVERPDGSNFTLKIRSTKLEDSAMYFCASNTGTGGKGELFFGEGSRLTVL.

The chain couples TRBV20-1 to TRBJ1-3, with D possibly matching TRBD1 (6 bases). The germline CDR1 and CDR2 sequences are DFQATT and SNEGSKA (reference sequence). There are 13 residues in the CDR3. V dropped 0 bases and J dropped 4 bases, with 7 bases sitting between them. The chain's CDR3 is CSAREGAGNTIYF. In nucleotides, the CDR3 is TGCAGTGCTAGAGAGGGGGCCGGAAACACCATATATTTT.